These 25 T cell receptor beta chains were sequenced from one sample in a study of blood T cell repertoires in COVID-19. Only in-frame clones appear in the TCRdb table, and some are missing; sequencing was by immunoSEQ multiplex PCR. In the table there are about 140,000 clones, 70% to 80% of which are singletons. The sequenced sample consisted of peripheral blood. The receptor set was obtained from a man aged 55 to 70 with acute or convalescent COVID-19.

Here the CDR3 reads CASSIRQGPYNEQFF. The DNA of the CDR3 is TGTGCCAGTAGTATACGACAGGGCCCCTACAATGAGCAGTTCTTC. The chain has TRBV19 and TRBJ2-1; TRBD1 aligns across 7 bases. The CDR3 totals 15 residues. Germline CDR1 reads LNHDA; CDR2 reads SQIVND (reference sequence). J gave up 2 bases and V 2 bases, and 3 bases lay outside the gene matches.

The rearrangement links TRBV24-1 to TRBJ1-2; 7 bases match TRBD1. The germline gives CDR1 KGHDR, CDR2 SFDVKD. The CDR3 runs 13 residues. The junction had 7 bases not matched to a gene; V was cut back by 5 bases and J by 8 bases. CDR3 nucleotides: TGTGCCACCAGTGGGCGACAGGGAGGCGGCTACACCTTC. Residues: CATSGRQGGGYTF.

The CDR3: CASSPTQGGSSPLHF. DNA for the CDR3: TGTGCCAGCAGCCCCACACAGGGAGGGAGCTCACCCCTCCACTTT. V and J are TRBV6-2 or TRBV6-3 and TRBJ1-6; tentative D call: TRBD1 (6 bases). Trimming removed 6 bases at V and 10 bases at J, with 19 bases between. This CDR3 contains 15 residues. Germline CDR1 reads MNHEY; CDR2 reads SVGEGT.

This clone was detected only once. J is TRBJ1-2 and V is TRBV25-1; tentative D call: TRBD1 (6 bases). CDR1 MGHDK and CDR2 SYGVNS come from the germline V gene. V was trimmed by 5 bases and J by 5 bases, leaving 18 bases between them. The CDR3 consists of 15 residues. DNA for the CDR3: TGTGCCAGCAGTCCACAGGGAACGATCTCTTATGGCTACACCTTC. This translates into CASSPQGTISYGYTF.

This CDR3 reads CASSPQSTGSAEAFF. The CDR3 DNA reads as TGTGCCAGTAGTCCCCAGTCCACGGGGTCAGCTGAAGCTTTCTTT. The V and J genes are TRBV19 and TRBJ1-1; the D is unclear. V was shortened by 5 bases and J by 6 bases, with 19 bases between the two germline ends. The germline V gene has CDR1 LNHDA and CDR2 SQIVND (reference sequence). This CDR3 comprises 15 residues.

V gene TRBV6-5 combines with J gene TRBJ2-3; TRBD2 matches 12 bases. V was pared by 6 bases and J by 5 bases, with 0 bases of the junction left unmatched. Germline CDR1 is MNHEY and CDR2 is SVGAGI. The CDR3 extends over 13 amino acids. Here the CDR3 DNA reads TGTGCCAGCAGGACTAGCGGGAGAGATACGCAGTATTTT. It encodes CASRTSGRDTQYF.

V and J are TRBV3-1 (or the pseudogene TRBV3-2) and TRBJ2-3; TRBD2 matches at 11 bases. The CDR3 contains 19 residues. V dropped 2 bases and J dropped 2; count of bases not matched to a gene: 12. The germline gives CDR1 LGHDT, CDR2 YNNKEL (reference sequence). The CDR3 coding sequence is TGTGCCAGCAGCCAAAGGGGCAGGCTAGCGGGAGGCTCCACAGATACGCAGTATTTT. Amino acid sequence: CASSQRGRLAGGSTDTQYF.

The chain links TRBV18 to TRBJ2-5, with D maybe TRBD1 (6 bases). Germline V CDR1 and CDR2: KGHSH, LQKENI. Trimming removed 6 bases at V and 2 bases at J, with 10 bases between. The CDR3 extends over 13 amino acids. The CDR3 coding sequence is TGTGCCAGCTCGAAGGACAGACAAGAGACCCAGTACTTC. Translation: CASSKDRQETQYF.

The chain uses TRBV7-8 and TRBJ1-5, with D unresolved. Trimming left V 1 base short and J 4 bases short, with 5 bases between. The germline CDR1 and CDR2 sequences are SGHVS and FQNEAQ. The CDR3 is 13 residues long. CDR3 coding DNA: TGTGCCAGCAGCTTAGAAGAGAATCAGCCCCAGCATTTT. Its protein is CASSLEENQPQHF.

The chain employs TRBV29-1 and TRBJ1-2, with D maybe TRBD1 (5 bases). The germline V and J ends were trimmed by 3 bases and 2 bases, with 7 bases remaining between them. CDR1 is SQVTM, CDR2 ANQGSEA, per germline. The CDR3 length is 12 residues. CDR3 amino acids: CSVDAGNYGYTF. Written as DNA, the CDR3 is TGCAGCGTTGACGCAGGGAACTATGGCTACACCTTC.

The CDR3 loop is CASSYSLRPGDYGYTF. The CDR3 DNA reads TGTGCCAGCAGTTACTCGCTCCGGCCAGGCGACTATGGCTACACCTTC. The V and J genes are TRBV6-5 and TRBJ1-2; D call uncertain. This CDR3 has 16 amino acids. Germline loops: CDR1 MNHEY, CDR2 SVGAGI. V was trimmed by 0 bases and J by 3 bases, leaving 14 bases between them.

The CDR3 sequence is CASTQTGGNQPQHF. The CDR3 DNA reads TGTGCCAGTACTCAGACAGGGGGAAATCAGCCCCAGCATTTT. The genes are TRBV10-3 and TRBJ1-5; 9 bases agree with TRBD1. Losses at the gene ends were 10 bases for V and 4 bases for J; bases not matched to a gene: 8. The CDR3 loop spans 14 amino acids. CDR1 is ENHRY and CDR2 is SYGVKD in the germline V gene.

The chain carries TRBV9 and TRBJ1-1; TRBD1 agrees at 9 bases. The germline gives CDR1 SGDLS, CDR2 YYNGEE. CDR3 length equals 14 residues. Germline trimming cut 0 bases from V and 10 bases from J; bases unmatched to any gene: 7. CDR3 coding DNA: TGTGCCAGCAGCGTAGAGAGACAGGGGGGTTCAGCTTTCTTT. Translation: CASSVERQGGSAFF.

V and J are TRBV6-5 and TRBJ1-5; unclear D gene. Germline V gene sequence: CDR1 MNHEY, CDR2 SVGAGI. CDR3 size: 13 residues. Trimming pared 6 bases from V and 9 bases from J, leaving 15 bases between. The CDR3 region is CASRTEDIGPQHF. CDR3 DNA sequence: TGTGCCAGCAGAACCGAGGATATAGGGCCCCAGCATTTT.

The V and J genes are TRBV6-2 or TRBV6-3 and TRBJ2-7; no reliable D call. The V and J ends lost 5 bases and 1 base respectively, with 3 bases between them. The CDR3 is 11 residues long. Germline loops: CDR1 MNHEY, CDR2 SVGEGT. In DNA form, the CDR3 reads TGTGCCAGCAGTGAGTCCTACGAGCAGTACTTC. This sequence encodes CASSESYEQYF.

Concerning this clone itself: The sample holds other DNA sequences that translate to the same CDR3. The chain employs TRBV7-2 and TRBJ2-5; D might be TRBD2 (6 bases). The CDR3 contains 13 residues. Trimming left V 1 base short and J 4 bases short, with 7 bases between. Germline CDR1 is SGHTA and CDR2 is FQGNSA. Here the CDR3 reads CASSLVTRETQYF. CDR3 nucleotide sequence: TGTGCCAGCAGCTTAGTGACTAGAGAGACCCAGTACTTC.

The chain combines TRBV27 with TRBJ1-1; D not resolved. V lost 3 bases and J lost 4, with 21 bases in between. The CDR3 extends over 17 amino acids. Germline loops: CDR1 MNHEY, CDR2 SMNVEV (reference sequence). CDR3 nucleotides: TGTGCCAGCAGTTTTTCCCTAGAGGGCAGATCTACCACTGAAGCTTTCTTT. Amino acids: CASSFSLEGRSTTEAFF.

The chain uses TRBV6-5 and TRBJ1-6; 9 nucleotides line up with TRBD1. CDR3 length: 14 residues. The germline V gene encodes CDR1 MNHEY and CDR2 SVGAGI. The trim removed 6 bases at V and 9 bases at J, leaving 6 bases unmatched. The CDR3 coding sequence is TGTGCCAGCAGCCGCGGGACAGGGCCTTCACCCCTCCACTTT. Its protein is CASSRGTGPSPLHF.

V and J are TRBV19 and TRBJ2-7; D uncertain. The germline V and J ends were trimmed by 3 bases and 6 bases, with 12 bases remaining between them. Germline CDR1 and CDR2: LNHDA and SQIVND (reference sequence). The CDR3 consists of 13 residues. CDR3 region: CASSIRVIGEQYF. Written as DNA, the CDR3 is TGTGCCAGTAGTATTCGCGTCATCGGCGAGCAGTACTTC. The variable domain in full, completed from reference TRBV19 and TRBJ2-7, reads DGGITQSPKYLFRKEGQNVTLSCEQNLNHDAMYWYRQDPGQGLRLIYYSQIVNDFQKGDIAEGYSVSREKKESFPLTVTSAQKNPTAFYLCASSIRVIGEQYFGPGTRLTVT.

The gene calls are TRBV20-1 and TRBJ2-3, with 7 bases that match TRBD2. The CDR3 covers 11 residues. Germline V gene sequence: CDR1 DFQATT, CDR2 SNEGSKA (reference sequence). V dropped 6 bases and J dropped 5; count of bases not matched to a gene: 2. The CDR3 nucleotides are TGCAGTGCCCCGGGGGGAGATACGCAGTATTTT. Its protein product is CSAPGGDTQYF.

V and J are TRBV11-3 and TRBJ2-1; the D is unclear. In germline, CDR1 is SGHNT, CDR2 YENEEA. Trimming cost V 4 bases and J 10 bases, with 14 bases left between them. This CDR3 has 13 amino acids. CDR3 sequence: CASSSRATSEQFF. The CDR3 DNA reads as TGTGCCAGCAGCTCCCGCGCCACGTCGGAGCAGTTCTTC.

The chain recombines TRBV25-1 with TRBJ1-1; no clear D. Germline CDR1 reads MGHDK; CDR2 reads SYGVNS. The V gene lost 8 bases and the J gene lost 3 bases, with 7 bases spanning the gap. This CDR3 comprises 11 residues. The CDR3 region has the DNA TGTGCCAGCGCCCTATACACTGAAGCTTTCTTT. Translated: CASALYTEAFF.

J is TRBJ2-5 and V is TRBV13; TRBD1 is a possible D gene (6 bases). The V end was cut by 5 bases, the J end by 5 bases, with 18 bases between. The length of the CDR3 is 15 residues. Germline values: CDR1 PRHDT, CDR2 FYEKMQ (reference sequence). The CDR3 protein is CASSQARGLTETQYF. Written as DNA, the CDR3 is TGTGCCAGCAGCCAAGCCAGGGGTCTAACGGAGACCCAGTACTTC.

This clone was observed a single time. Within the sample, other DNA sequences also encode this same CDR3. V is TRBV28 and J is TRBJ1-1; 9 bases are a match to TRBD1. The CDR3 covers 13 residues. V shed 3 bases and J 5 bases; nucleotides not matched to a gene: 1. Germline V gives CDR1 MDHEN, CDR2 SYDVKM. The CDR3 spells CASSLTGGTEAFF. DNA for the CDR3: TGTGCCAGCAGTTTGACAGGGGGGACTGAAGCTTTCTTT.

Regarding this clone: The sample carries other DNA sequences with the same CDR3. The chain has TRBV5-6 and TRBJ1-2; D ambiguous. This CDR3 has 12 residues. The V gene's germline CDR1 is SGHDT and CDR2 YYEEEE. V lost 1 base and J lost 8, with 9 bases in between. The CDR3 DNA reads TGTGCCAGCAGCTTGCCCCCAGGCGGCTACACCTTC. As protein: CASSLPPGGYTF.